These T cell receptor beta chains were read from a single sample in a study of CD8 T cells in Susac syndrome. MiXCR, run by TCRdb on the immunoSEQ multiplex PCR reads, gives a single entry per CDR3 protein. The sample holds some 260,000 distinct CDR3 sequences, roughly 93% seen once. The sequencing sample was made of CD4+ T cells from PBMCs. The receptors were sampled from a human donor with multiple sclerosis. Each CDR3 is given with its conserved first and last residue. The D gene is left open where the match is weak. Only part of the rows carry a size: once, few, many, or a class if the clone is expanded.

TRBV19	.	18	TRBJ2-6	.	TGTGCCAGTAGTATAGATCGGGCAGGGTTCTCTGGGGCCAACGTCCTGACTTTC	CASSIDRAGFSGANVLTF
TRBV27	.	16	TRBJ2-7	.	TGTGCCAGCAGTTTATCGAGTCGGGGGCCTTACTACGAGCAGTACTTC	CASSLSSRGPYYEQYF
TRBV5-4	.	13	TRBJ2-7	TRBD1	TGTGCCAGCAGGGTACAGGGGGTCTACGAGCAGTACTTC	CASRVQGVYEQYF
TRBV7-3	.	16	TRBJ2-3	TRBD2	TGTGCCAGCAGCTCCCGGACTAGCGGGGCCCGGGATACGCAGTATTTT	CASSSRTSGARDTQYF
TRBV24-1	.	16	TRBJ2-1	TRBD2	TGTGCCACCAGCCCGCTAGCGGGAGGTTCCTACAATGAGCAGTTCTTC	CATSPLAGGSYNEQFF
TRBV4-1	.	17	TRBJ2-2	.	TGCGCCAGCAGCCACCAAGGAGGAGGGTTAGGCACCGGGGAGCTGTTTTTT	CASSHQGGGLGTGELFF
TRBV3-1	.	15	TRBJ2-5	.	TGTGCCAGCAGCCAAGCTGGGGACCCGGTGGAGACCCAGTACTTC	CASSQAGDPVETQYF
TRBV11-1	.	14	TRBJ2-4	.	TGTGCCAGCAGCTTAGGGCGTGGGCGGAGCATTCAGTACTTC	CASSLGRGRSIQYF
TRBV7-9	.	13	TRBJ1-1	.	TGTGCCAGCAGCTTGCAGGCCCACACTGAAGCTTTCTTT	CASSLQAHTEAFF
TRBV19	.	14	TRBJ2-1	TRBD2	TGTGCCAGTAGTAGGGCTAGCGGGAGTAATGAGCAGTTCTTC	CASSRASGSNEQFF
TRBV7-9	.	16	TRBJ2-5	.	TGTGCCAGCAGCTTGGCCCCGACCGTGCAGCAAGAGACCCAGTACTTC	CASSLAPTVQQETQYF
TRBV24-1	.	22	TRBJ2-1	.	TGTGCCACCAGTGATTTGCCCCGAGGGGCAGGGAGCCCCTTAAGCTCCTACAATGAGCAGTTCTTC	CATSDLPRGAGSPLSSYNEQFF
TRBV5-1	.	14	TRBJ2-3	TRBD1	TGCGCCAGCAGCTTGGGAGGGGGCGTAGATACGCAGTATTTT	CASSLGGGVDTQYF
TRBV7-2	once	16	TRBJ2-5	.	TGTGCCAGCAGCTCCCAAGCCTTAGGAGGGGGCGAGACCCAGTACTTC	CASSSQALGGGETQYF
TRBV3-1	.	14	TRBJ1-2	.	TGTGCCAGCAGCCAATATAGGGGATCCTATGGCTACACCTTC	CASSQYRGSYGYTF
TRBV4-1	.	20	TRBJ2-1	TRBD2	TGCGCCAGCAGCCATGACCCCGGTCTTGTGGGGGGGAACTCCTACAATGAGCAGTTCTTC	CASSHDPGLVGGNSYNEQFF
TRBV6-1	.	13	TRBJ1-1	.	TGTGCCAGCAGTGAGGTCCCAAACACTGAAGCTTTCTTT	CASSEVPNTEAFF
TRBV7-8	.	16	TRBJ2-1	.	TGTGCCAGCAGCGAACTCCGGGGCAGGGGTAGGAATGAGCAGTTCTTC	CASSELRGRGRNEQFF
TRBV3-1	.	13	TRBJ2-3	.	TGTGCCAGCAGCCACAGGGGAACAGATACGCAGTATTTT	CASSHRGTDTQYF
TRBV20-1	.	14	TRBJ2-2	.	TGCAGTGCGCCACAGTTCGCGAACACCGGGGAGCTGTTTTTT	CSAPQFANTGELFF
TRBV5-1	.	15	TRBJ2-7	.	TGCGCCAGCAGCGCCGCGGGGGCTCCTTCCTACGAGCAGTACTTC	CASSAAGAPSYEQYF
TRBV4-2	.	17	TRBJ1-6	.	TGTGCCAGCAGCCGCACGGGTGGGACACCAGATAATTCCCCCCTCCACTTT	CASSRTGGTPDNSPLHF
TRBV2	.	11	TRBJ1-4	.	TGTGCCAGCTCAACTAATGAAAAACTGTTTTTT	CASSTNEKLFF
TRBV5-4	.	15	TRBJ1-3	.	TGTGCCAGCAGCGCCGACAGGAGCTCTGGAAACACCATATATTTT	CASSADRSSGNTIYF
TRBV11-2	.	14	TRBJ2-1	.	TGTGCCAGCAGCTTACTTTCGGGACCCATAGCTCCGTTCTTC	CASSLLSGPIAPFF
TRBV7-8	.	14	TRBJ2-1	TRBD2	TGTGCCAGCAGCACCGGGACTAGGGGAAATGAGCAGTTCTTC	CASSTGTRGNEQFF
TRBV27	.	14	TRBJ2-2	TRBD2	TGTGCCACCGGCGGGGGGACGAACACCGGGGAGTTGTTTTTT	CATGGGTNTGELFF
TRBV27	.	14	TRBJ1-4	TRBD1	TGTGCCAGCAGGCCGGACAGGGGCTATGAAAAACTGTTTTTT	CASRPDRGYEKLFF
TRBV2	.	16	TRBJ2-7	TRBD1	TGTGCCAGCAGGCCCGACCGTGTGACAGGGGGCCGCGAGCAGTACTTC	CASRPDRVTGGREQYF
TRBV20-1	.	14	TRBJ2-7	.	TGCAGTGCTAGAGGTGGTTCTACTTCCTACGAGCAGTACTTC	CSARGGSTSYEQYF
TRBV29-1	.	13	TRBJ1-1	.	TGCAGCGTTGAAGAGGTACAGGGCAAGGAAGCTTTCTTT	CSVEEVQGKEAFF
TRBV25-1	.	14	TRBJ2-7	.	TGTGCCAGCAGTGAATATAAGAGTGGGTCCGAGCAGTACTTC	CASSEYKSGSEQYF
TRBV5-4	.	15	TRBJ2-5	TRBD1	TGTGCCAGCAGCGCCAACTCAGGGGGCGGAGAGACCCAGTACTTC	CASSANSGGGETQYF
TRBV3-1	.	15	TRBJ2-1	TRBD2	TGTGCCAGCAGCAGAAGCGGGGGGGCATCTTATGAGCAGTTCTTC	CASSRSGGASYEQFF
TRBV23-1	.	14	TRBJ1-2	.	TGCGCCAGCAGGCCGGGCCTTTCAGAGTATGGCTACACCTTC	CASRPGLSEYGYTF
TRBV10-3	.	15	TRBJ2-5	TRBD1	TGTGCCATCAGTGTGGGGACAGAAAACCAAGAGACCCAGTACTTC	CAISVGTENQETQYF
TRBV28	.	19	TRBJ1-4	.	TGTGCCAGCAGTTCGATTGCGGGGGGGCCCTTCTTCTCAAATGAAAAACTGTTTTTT	CASSSIAGGPFFSNEKLFF
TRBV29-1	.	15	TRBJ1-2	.	TGCAGCGTTGAAGGGGGGGAAGGCGGAAACTATGGCTACACCTTC	CSVEGGEGGNYGYTF
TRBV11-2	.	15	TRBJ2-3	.	TGTGCCAGCAGCCCGCGGGGCGGGGGCACAGATACGCAGTATTTT	CASSPRGGGTDTQYF
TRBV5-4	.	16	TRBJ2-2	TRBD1	TGTGCCAGCAGCTTGGCCTCCGAGGGGGCGGCCGGGGAGCTGTTTTTT	CASSLASEGAAGELFF
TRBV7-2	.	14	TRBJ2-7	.	TGTGCCAGCAGAAGGGGGGGGCCCCTCTACGAGCAGTACTTC	CASRRGGPLYEQYF